The 29 T cell receptor beta chains presented below share a single source sample, sequenced in a study of T cells in Graves' hyperthyroidism and ophthalmopathy. RNA transcripts provided the source from which TCR beta CDR3 regions were amplified. The TCR CDR3 first-round RT-PCR relied on the HTBI primer set. TCRdb re-derived calls from the multiplex PCR reads in MiXCR, one entry per CDR3 protein. The data show around 500,000 distinct CDR3 sequences, about an eighth seen once. Input material: blood. These receptor sequences come from a woman aged 18-29 years with Graves' hyperthyroidism.

CDR3 in DNA: TGTGCCAGCAGCTCCGGGAGCCCCTACGAGCAGTACGTC. This translates into CASSSGSPYEQYV. The gene calls are TRBV5-5 and TRBJ2-7, with a tentative D call TRBD2 (6 bases). CDR1 SGHKS and CDR2 YYEKEE come from the germline V gene (reference sequence). Trimming removed 3 bases from V and 2 bases from J, with 9 bases in between. The CDR3 has 13 residues.

This chain uses TRBV4-1 with TRBJ2-5; no clear D gene. CDR1 is MGHRA, CDR2 YSYEKL, per germline. The CDR3 covers 12 residues. Trimming took off 3 bases at V and 5 bases at J, with 7 bases between the two ends. The CDR3 sequence: CASSHFGETQYF. CDR3 coding DNA: TGCGCCAGCAGCCATTTTGGGGAGACCCAGTACTTC.

This clonotype was recorded many times. The chain is built from TRBV2 and TRBJ2-7; 8 bases are shared with TRBD1. Trimming took 5 bases from V and 0 from J; bases not matched to a gene: 6. The CDR3 has 15 amino acids. Germline CDR1 reads SNHLY; CDR2 reads FYNNEI. CDR3 in amino acids: CASSNTGGLSYEQYF. CDR3 sequence (DNA): TGTGCCAGCAGTAATACAGGGGGACTCTCCTACGAGCAGTACTTC. Full variable domain (remainder filled in from reference TRBV2 and TRBJ2-7): EPEVTQTPSHQVTQMGQEVILRCVPISNHLYFYWYRQILGQKVEFLVSFYNNEISEKSEIFDDQFSVERPDGSNFTLKIRSTKLEDSAMYFCASSNTGGLSYEQYFGPGTRLTVT.

This clonotype occurred a few times. The gene calls are TRBV10-3 and TRBJ1-5; a possible D gene is TRBD1 (5 bases). CDR3 size: 15 residues. Germline CDR1 reads ENHRY; CDR2 reads SYGVKD. V was clipped by 0 bases and J by 3 bases, with 9 bases between them. CDR3 amino acids: CAISESGGPNQPQHF. CDR3 nucleotide sequence: TGTGCCATCAGTGAGTCGGGGGGACCCAATCAGCCCCAGCATTTT.

This clonotype was recorded many times. The gene calls are TRBV7-2 and TRBJ2-3, with TRBD2 matching over 16 bases. The CDR3 runs 17 residues. Germline CDR1 SGHTA, CDR2 FQGNSA. The ends lost 5 bases at V and 3 bases at J; junction bases unmatched: 5. The CDR3 is CASSMGLAGGPTDTQYF. The CDR3 DNA reads TGTGCCAGCAGCATGGGACTAGCGGGAGGGCCTACAGATACGCAGTATTTT.

A few counts support this clonotype. The chain is built from TRBV29-1 and TRBJ1-1, with unresolved D. Germline values: CDR1 SQVTM, CDR2 ANQGSEA. V lost 0 bases to trimming and J lost 4 bases, with 15 bases between them. The CDR3 is 15 residues long. CDR3 sequence: CSVEDLPGMGTEAFF. Here the CDR3 DNA reads TGCAGCGTTGAAGATCTCCCGGGGATGGGCACTGAAGCTTTCTTT.

This chain uses TRBV6-5 with TRBJ1-6; D gene unclear. The CDR3 totals 16 residues. The germline V gene encodes CDR1 MNHEY and CDR2 SVGAGI. V lost 0 bases, J lost 1 base, and 7 bases lay in between. The chain's CDR3 is CASSYSPRSYNSPLHF. The CDR3 bases are TGTGCCAGCAGTTACTCCCCGAGATCCTATAATTCACCCCTCCACTTT.

There are many counts of this clonotype. The CDR3 DNA reads as TGTGCCAGCAGCGTGGCAGGGGCACGGGAAAAACTGTTTTTT. Translation: CASSVAGAREKLFF. The chain carries TRBV7-8 and TRBJ1-4, with TRBD1 as a possible D gene (6 bases). Trimming took 5 bases from V and 8 from J, leaving 15 bases between them. The CDR3 totals 14 residues. Germline lookup yields CDR1 SGHVS and CDR2 FQNEAQ.

This clonotype has ten or more counts. The chain carries TRBV5-1 and TRBJ1-2; D is undetermined. The CDR3 has 11 residues. V lost 3 bases, J lost 8 bases, and 8 bases lay in between. CDR1 and CDR2 from the germline V gene are SGHRS and YFSETQ. CDR3 in DNA: TGCGCCAGCAGCTCGGGCACAGGCTACACCTTC. Encoded protein: CASSSGTGYTF.

There are many counts of this clonotype. The gene calls are TRBV5-8 and TRBJ2-2; D not certain. CDR1 and CDR2 from the germline V gene are SGHTS and YDEGEE. V lost 4 bases and J 5 bases, leaving 21 bases between the germline ends. The CDR3 is made up of 17 amino acids. CDR3 sequence reads: CASSPTPKLVGTGELFF. CDR3 DNA sequence: TGTGCCAGCAGCCCGACCCCTAAGCTGGTGGGGACCGGGGAGCTGTTTTTT.

This clonotype was counted many times. The chain couples TRBV18 to TRBJ2-1; D may be TRBD1 (6 bases). Germline V lookup: CDR1 KGHSH, CDR2 LQKENI. V lost 4 bases and J 1 base, leaving 11 bases between the germline ends. The CDR3 loop spans 15 amino acids. The CDR3 DNA is TGTGCCAGCTCACGTCTGGGGGCTTCCTACAATGAGCAGTTCTTC. Its protein product is CASSRLGASYNEQFF.

This clonotype was seen only a few times. J is TRBJ2-3 and V is TRBV7-2; no reliable D call. Deletions cut 4 bases from V and 2 bases from J, with 16 bases between. CDR1 and CDR2 (germline): SGHTA, FQGNSA. There are 16 residues in the CDR3. The CDR3 loop reads CASSSLAPPTTDTQYF. CDR3 in DNA: TGTGCCAGCAGCTCTTTAGCTCCCCCCACCACAGATACGCAGTATTTT.

This clonotype was observed at least ten times. V and J are TRBV4-1 and TRBJ2-7, with D unclear. The CDR3 sequence is 14 residues long. CDR1 is MGHRA and CDR2 is YSYEKL in the germline V gene. Trimming took off 1 base at V and 4 bases at J, with 11 bases between the two ends. The CDR3 spells CASSQALLVYEQYF. The CDR3 coding sequence is TGCGCCAGCAGCCAAGCCTTACTCGTGTACGAGCAGTACTTC.

This clonotype has only a few counts. This chain connects TRBV14 to TRBJ2-5; D possibly corresponds to TRBD1 (5 bases). The CDR3 runs 15 residues. In germline, CDR1 is SGHDN, CDR2 FVKESK. The ends were cut back, 9 bases at V and 5 bases at J, with 22 bases in the middle. The CDR3 DNA reads as TGTGCCAGAGCAACTAAGGGGATTGGCTGGGAGACCCAGTACTTC. This encodes CARATKGIGWETQYF. The full variable domain, in which reference TRBV14 and TRBJ2-5 provide the parts outside the CDR3, is EAGVTQFPSHSVIEKGQTVTLRCDPISGHDNLYWYRRVMGKEIKFLLHFVKESKQDESGMPNNRFLAERTGGTYSTLKVQPAELEDSGVYFCARATKGIGWETQYFGPGTRLLVL.

Remarks on this clonotype: A much larger clone sits a single nucleotide away, making a read error possible. V gene TRBV12-3 or TRBV12-4 combines with J gene TRBJ2-2; the match to TRBD1 covers 7 bases. V was clipped by 11 bases and J by 6 bases; unmatched bases: 9. This CDR3 contains 13 residues. CDR3 sequence (DNA): TGTGCCGGCACTCCCACAGGGGCCGGGGAGCTGTTTTTT. Protein product: CAGTPTGAGELFF.

There are many counts of this clonotype. The chain carries TRBV3-1 and TRBJ2-1; perhaps TRBD2 as D (5 bases). CDR1 LGHDT and CDR2 YNNKEL come from the germline V gene (reference sequence). This CDR3 has 15 residues. V was trimmed by 4 bases and J by 0 bases, leaving 10 bases between them. The CDR3: CASSRAVSSYNEQFF. CDR3 coding DNA: TGTGCCAGCAGCCGAGCGGTTAGCTCCTACAATGAGCAGTTCTTC.

This clonotype has ten or more counts. The chain recombines TRBV20-1 with TRBJ2-3; either TRBD1 or TRBD2 may fit D (5 bases each). Germline V gene data show CDR1 as DFQATT and CDR2 as SNEGSKA (reference sequence). The V end was cut by 2 bases, the J end by 5 bases, with 29 bases between. The CDR3 is 19 residues long. The CDR3 sequence is CSARTWRDERPTREDTQYF. The CDR3 DNA follows: TGCAGTGCTAGAACCTGGCGCGACGAGCGGCCAACCAGGGAAGATACGCAGTATTTT.

This clonotype was recorded at least ten times. V usage is TRBV25-1 and J usage is TRBJ2-5; 10 positions match TRBD2. This CDR3 spans 17 amino acids. V trimming: 4 bases; J trimming: 1 base; junction bases outside the gene matches: 9. Germline V gives CDR1 MGHDK, CDR2 SYGVNS. The CDR3 here is CASSAIPTSGPQETQYF. CDR3 nucleotide sequence: TGTGCCAGCAGTGCGATCCCGACTAGCGGGCCCCAAGAGACCCAGTACTTC. Complete variable domain (other parts from reference TRBV25-1 and TRBJ2-5): EADIYQTPRYLVIGTGKKITLECSQTMGHDKMYWYQQDPGMELHLIHYSYGVNSTEKGDLSSESTVSRIRTEHFPLTLESARPSHTSQYLCASSAIPTSGPQETQYFGPGTRLLVL.

The chain couples TRBV5-1 to TRBJ1-1, with TRBD1 identical over 9 bases. CDR1 and CDR2 from the germline V gene are SGHRS and YFSETQ. CDR3 size: 14 residues. Unmatched junction bases numbered 8, after V lost 3 bases and J lost 8 bases. The CDR3 sequence: CASSCNRDREEAFF. The CDR3 DNA reads as TGCGCCAGCAGCTGCAACCGGGACAGGGAGGAAGCTTTCTTT.

This chain connects TRBV12-3 or TRBV12-4 to TRBJ1-2; 8 positions agree with TRBD1. This CDR3 has 16 amino acids. Trimming removed 3 bases from V and 2 bases from J; junction bases left unmatched: 8. This CDR3 is CASSFGTGDRNYGYTF. In DNA form, the CDR3 reads TGTGCCAGCAGTTTCGGGACAGGTGATCGGAACTATGGCTACACCTTC.

This clonotype was seen at least ten times. The chain joins TRBV28 to TRBJ2-7; D not certain. Trimming shortened V by 6 bases and J by 3 bases, and 12 bases separated the two germline ends. This CDR3 is built from 13 residues. The germline gives CDR1 MDHEN, CDR2 SYDVKM. The CDR3 DNA follows: TGTGCCAGCAGCGTACCATCGGGCTACGAGCAGTACTTC. Translation: CASSVPSGYEQYF.

V gene TRBV12-5 combines with J gene TRBJ1-5; the D gene is possibly TRBD1 (5 bases). Germline V lookup: CDR1 LGHNT, CDR2 FRNRAP. Trimming cost V 7 bases and J 5 bases, with 12 bases left between them. The CDR3 runs to 13 residues. This chain's CDR3 is CASATLGDQPQHF. DNA of the CDR3: TGTGCTAGTGCCACCCTGGGGGATCAGCCCCAGCATTTT. The whole variable domain, remainder taken from reference TRBV12-5 and TRBJ1-5, is DARVTQTPRHKVTEMGQEVTMRCQPILGHNTVFWYRQTMMQGLELLAYFRNRAPLDDSGMPKDRFSAEMPDATLATLKIQPSEPRDSAVYFCASATLGDQPQHFGDGTRLSIL.

In this sample, this clonotype turned up many times. The V gene is TRBV12-3 or TRBV12-4, the J gene TRBJ2-1; TRBD1 matches at 7 bases. After removal of 3 bases from V and 9 bases from J, the junction contained 2 bases not matched to a gene. The CDR3 is 12 amino acids. CDR3 region: CASSFEGAEQFF. CDR3 nucleotide sequence: TGTGCCAGCAGTTTTGAGGGGGCTGAGCAGTTCTTC.

Ten or more counts support this clonotype. The chain has TRBV9 and TRBJ2-1; 7 bases fit TRBD2. With 2 bases clipped from V and 2 bases from J, the junction kept 4 bases outside the gene matches. Germline lookup yields CDR1 SGDLS and CDR2 YYNGEE. The CDR3 extends over 15 amino acids. The CDR3 bases are TGTGCCAGCAGCGTCGACCTAGCGGCCTACAATGAGCAGTTCTTC. Its translation: CASSVDLAAYNEQFF.

Many counts were recorded for this clonotype. The V call is TRBV30, the J call TRBJ1-3; D gene uncertain. This CDR3 comprises 16 residues. Between the trimmed V and J ends, which lost 0 bases and 0 bases, there was a span of 12 bases. Germline V gene data show CDR1 as GTSNPN and CDR2 as SVGIG (reference sequence). CDR3 loop: CAWSVFRSNSGNTIYF. DNA for the CDR3: TGTGCCTGGAGTGTATTCAGGTCGAACTCTGGAAACACCATATATTTT.

At least ten counts were recorded for this clonotype. V usage is TRBV6-1 and J usage is TRBJ2-1; 10 bases line up with TRBD2. V shed 6 bases and J 8 bases; nucleotides not matched to a gene: 10. Germline CDR1 MNHNS, CDR2 SASEGT. The CDR3 has 15 amino acids. In DNA form, the CDR3 reads TGTGCCAGCAGCGGGGATAGCGGGAGGCGGGATGAGCAGTTCTTC. Its protein product is CASSGDSGRRDEQFF.

In this sample, this clonotype turned up many times. Relative to the germline gene, one junction end is altered; a read error may explain this. The V call is TRBV7-7, the J call TRBJ2-2; D possibly corresponds to TRBD1 (5 bases). The CDR3 extends over 16 amino acids. Germline CDR1 SSHAT, CDR2 FNYEAQ (reference sequence). CDR3 protein: CASSLNQGSATGELFF. CDR3 sequence (DNA): TGTGCTAGCAGCTTAAATCAGGGTTCGGCCACCGGGGAGCTGTTTTTT.

This clonotype was picked up many times. The chain joins TRBV7-2 to TRBJ2-7; D is uncertain. V shed 1 base and J shed 0 bases, with 7 bases lying between them. The CDR3 has 14 residues. The germline V gene has CDR1 SGHTA and CDR2 FQGNSA. The CDR3 coding sequence is TGTGCCAGCAGCTTAGAGCGCTTCTCCTACGAGCAGTACTTC. Translated: CASSLERFSYEQYF.

This clonotype appeared a few times. This rearrangement joins TRBV6-1 to TRBJ2-7; D gene unclear. This CDR3 comprises 13 residues. The V gene lost 5 bases and the J gene lost 5 bases, with 13 bases spanning the gap. The germline CDR1 and CDR2 sequences are MNHNS and SASEGT. The CDR3 reads CASSQPPRDEQYF. Here the CDR3 DNA reads TGTGCCAGCAGTCAACCCCCTCGAGACGAGCAGTACTTC.